The clone carrying this T cell receptor beta chain was seen once. Its antigen is unknown. These data are taken from a study of persistence of HIV-infected CD4 T cells. Study context: Isolated cells were CMV- and HIV-1 Gag-responding CD4+ T cells.

The libraries were made with immunoSEQ version 4 in survey mode. Here immunoSEQ multiplex PCR was the method, and the copy in TCRdb shows in-frame clones only, minus some. This sample yields tens of thousands of clones, of which 82% are seen a single time; 18% belongs to the top ten. The stimulus was an HIV-1 Gag 15-mer peptide pool, 0.85 to 1 ug/peptide/mL. Sorted nonresponding memory CD4+ T cells were CD40L-negative, CD69-negative, CD45RO-high. Donors were HIV-1-infected adults who began suppressive ART during chronic infection. Findings and caveats of the study: CMV- and Gag-responding cells had lower TCRbeta richness than CD3/CD28-responding cells. Degenerate expanded CDR3beta sequences were enriched among CMV- and Gag-responding cells.

This CDR3 spans 13 amino acids. CDR1 is MGHRA and CDR2 is YSYEKL in the germline V gene. The V end was cut by 4 bases, the J end by 1 base, with 7 bases between. The V call is TRBV4-1, the J call TRBJ1-1; D unresolved. This TCR was sampled from an adult woman with HIV who was CMV-seropositive. The sequences come from CD4+ T cells sorted from PBMCs after roughly 18-hour stimulation, collected from a patient who received antiretroviral therapy. The CDR3: CASSPPRNTEAFF. The CDR3 DNA follows: TGCGCCAGCAGCCCCCCCCGGAACACTGAAGCTTTCTTT.